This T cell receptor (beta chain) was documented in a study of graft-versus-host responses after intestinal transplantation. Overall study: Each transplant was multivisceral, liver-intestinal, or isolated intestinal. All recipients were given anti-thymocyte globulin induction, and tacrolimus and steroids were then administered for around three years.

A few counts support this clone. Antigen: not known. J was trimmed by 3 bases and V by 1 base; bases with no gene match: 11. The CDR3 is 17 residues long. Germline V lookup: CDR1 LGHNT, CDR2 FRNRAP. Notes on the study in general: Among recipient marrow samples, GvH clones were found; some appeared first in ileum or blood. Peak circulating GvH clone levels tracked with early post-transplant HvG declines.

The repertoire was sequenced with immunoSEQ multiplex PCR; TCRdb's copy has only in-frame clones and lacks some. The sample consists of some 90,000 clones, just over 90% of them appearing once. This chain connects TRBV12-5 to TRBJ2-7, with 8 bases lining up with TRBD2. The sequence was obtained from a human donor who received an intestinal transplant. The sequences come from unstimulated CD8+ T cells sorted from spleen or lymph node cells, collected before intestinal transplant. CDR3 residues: CASGLEVGRAEGYEQYF. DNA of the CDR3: TGTGCTAGTGGTTTGGAGGTCGGGAGGGCCGAGGGCTACGAGCAGTACTTC.